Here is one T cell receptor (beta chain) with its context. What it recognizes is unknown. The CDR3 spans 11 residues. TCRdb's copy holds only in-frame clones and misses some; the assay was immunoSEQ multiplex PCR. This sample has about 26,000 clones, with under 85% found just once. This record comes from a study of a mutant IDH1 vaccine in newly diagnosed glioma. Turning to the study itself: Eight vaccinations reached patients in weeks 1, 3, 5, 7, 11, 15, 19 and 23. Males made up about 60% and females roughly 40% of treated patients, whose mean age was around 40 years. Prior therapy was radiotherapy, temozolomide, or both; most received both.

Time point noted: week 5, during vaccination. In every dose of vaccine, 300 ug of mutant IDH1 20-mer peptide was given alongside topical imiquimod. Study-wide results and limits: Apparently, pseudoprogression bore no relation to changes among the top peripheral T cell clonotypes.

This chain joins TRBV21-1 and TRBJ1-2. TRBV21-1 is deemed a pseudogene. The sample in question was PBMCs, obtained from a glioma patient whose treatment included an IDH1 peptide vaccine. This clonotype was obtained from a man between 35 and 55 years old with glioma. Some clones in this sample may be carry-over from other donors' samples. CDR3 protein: CASSSPLGYTF. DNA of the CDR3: TGTGCCAGCAGCTCCCCCTTGGGCTACACCTTC.